These T cell receptor beta chains were read from a single sample in a study of T cells expressing NK-cell markers. With the 5' RACE reads reprocessed, TCRdb shows one record per CDR3 protein and no DNA. The sample spans a few hundred thousand distinct CDR3 sequences; the ten largest clones claim 3% to 4.5%. What was sequenced was blood T cells: a sorted CD56 or NKG2C T cell subset, CD4+ or CD8+ T cells, or bulk PBMC T cells (not recorded which). These receptors were obtained from a man younger than 30 in good health. The CDR3 runs from the conserved cysteine through the conserved F or W.

>TRBV25-1|TRBJ2-4
CASSVRNIQYF
>TRBV6-1|TRBJ1-6
CASVALGEDNSPLHF
>TRBV10-3|TRBJ1-5
CAISESDRVGQPQHF
>TRBV5-6|TRBJ2-7
CASSFRDGTYEQYF
>TRBV29-1|TRBJ2-6
CSVAISSSSGANVLTF
>TRBV6-5|TRBJ1-6
CASSYSGRSRGLANSPLHF
>TRBV10-3|TRBJ2-1
CAISRTGTSGYNEQFF
>TRBV12-5|TRBJ2-3
CASATVRTDTQYF
>TRBV4-1|TRBJ2-1
CASSPRVLREKGNEQFF
>TRBV12-3/TRBV12-4|TRBJ2-3
CASSLWMADKRDTQYF
>TRBV20-1|TRBJ1-4
CSARGTGRGVGEKLFF
>TRBV6-1|TRBJ1-4
CASSLQGMGEKLFF
>TRBV12-3/TRBV12-4|TRBJ2-3
CASSSGQGNTDTQYF
>TRBV5-1|TRBJ2-2
CASSLYLTANTGELFF
>TRBV7-9|TRBJ2-1
CASSFRGAGYHEQFF
>TRBV5-1|TRBJ1-1
CASSLRGATTEAFF
>TRBV4-2|TRBJ2-5
CASSRGGTGGETQYF
>TRBV12-3/TRBV12-4|TRBJ2-1
CASSLTRGVEFF
>TRBV9|TRBJ1-2
CASSDGPDGYTF
>TRBV18|TRBJ2-5
CASSPPPGLAGAPWTQYF
>TRBV15|TRBJ1-5
CATSREPQGQPQHF
>TRBV29-1|TRBJ1-1
CSVEGGDRNTEAFF
>TRBV21-1|TRBJ2-1
CASSKARGINEQFF
>TRBV29-1|TRBJ2-5
CSDRGSSETQYF
>TRBV14|TRBJ2-1
CASSPSGRVNNEQFF
>TRBV27|TRBJ2-2
CAAKGTPGAGELFF
>TRBV18|TRBJ1-1
CASSPQTIDLNTEAFF
>TRBV12-3/TRBV12-4|TRBJ2-3
CASSLSPGVIADTQYF
>TRBV7-9|TRBJ2-4
CASRQGMNIQYF
>TRBV12-3/TRBV12-4|TRBJ2-1
CASSLRQIILHNEQFF
>TRBV5-1|TRBJ1-5
CASSLRGEQPQHF
>TRBV14|TRBJ2-7
CASSQGRRVGQYF